This T cell receptor beta chain was retrieved from a study of cytomegalovirus exposure and HLA in healthy donors. Germline assignment: CDR1 SEHNR and CDR2 FQNEAQ (reference sequence). The length of the CDR3 is 15 residues. V was shortened by 3 bases and J by 4 bases, with 13 bases between the two germline ends. It was with 60 Vbeta and 13 Jbeta primers that the PCR ran. The method was immunoSEQ multiplex PCR; TCRdb's version includes in-frame clones alone and lacks a portion of them. Of hundreds of thousands of clones in the sample, around four fifths were seen once. The TCR comes from a woman aged 60-75 years in good health and CMV-seropositive. Sequencing input: PBMCs. The rearrangement links TRBV7-9 to TRBJ1-3; D possibly corresponds to TRBD1 (5 bases). The CDR3 protein is CASSLIRVSGNTIYF. The CDR3, as DNA: TGTGCCAGCAGCTTGATCAGGGTCTCAGGAAACACCATATATTTT.